Presented here are 5 T cell receptor beta chains from one specimen sequenced in a study of early T cells in non-severe SARS-CoV-2 infection. TCRdb analysed the 5' RACE reads with MiXCR anew, one entry per CDR3 protein. The table includes about 98,000 distinct CDR3 sequences, 9.5% to 11% detected once. Sequencing was performed on whole blood. All receptors derive from an adult who was a healthcare worker with PCR-confirmed SARS-CoV-2 infection or an uninfected control (not recorded which).

This clonotype occurred a few times. The rearrangement uses TRBV29-1 and TRBJ2-5; 8 bases fit TRBD1. Trimming cost V 5 bases and J 4 bases; bases outside gene matches: 9. The CDR3 length is 14 residues. CDR1 SQVTM and CDR2 ANQGSEA come from the germline V gene. Here the CDR3 DNA reads TGCAGCGTTCTGACAGGGGAGACCCCAGAGACCCAGTACTTC. It encodes CSVLTGETPETQYF.

This clonotype has a handful of counts. The chain combines TRBV29-1 with TRBJ2-7; 7 nucleotides line up with TRBD2. The CDR3 contains 13 residues. CDR1 and CDR2 (germline): SQVTM, ANQGSEA. The junction had 4 bases not matched to a gene; V was cut back by 4 bases and J by 1 base. CDR3 nucleotide sequence: TGCAGCGTTGTACTAGCGCCATCCTACGAGCAGTACTTC. Protein: CSVVLAPSYEQYF.

V gene TRBV15 combines with J gene TRBJ2-1, with D hard to call. V lost 0 bases to trimming and J lost 4 bases, with 4 bases between them. The CDR3 loop spans 13 amino acids. Germline V gene data show CDR1 as LNHNV and CDR2 as YYDKDF (reference sequence). The CDR3 spells CATSRDGYNEQFF. In nucleotides, the CDR3 is TGTGCCACCAGCAGAGATGGGTACAATGAGCAGTTCTTC. Full variable domain (missing parts from reference TRBV15 and TRBJ2-1): DAMVIQNPRYQVTQFGKPVTLSCSQTLNHNVMYWYQQKSSQAPKLLFHYYDKDFNNEADTPDNFQSRRPNTSFCFLDIRSPGLGDTAMYLCATSRDGYNEQFFGPGTRLTVL.

The V gene is TRBV7-9, the J gene TRBJ1-2; D unresolved. This CDR3 comprises 16 residues. Germline V lookup: CDR1 SEHNR, CDR2 FQNEAQ (reference sequence). V dropped 5 bases and J dropped 6 bases, with 22 bases sitting between them. The CDR3 region is CASSHTSSRFGDGYTF. CDR3 in DNA: TGTGCCAGCAGCCACACTTCGTCGCGGTTTGGCGATGGCTACACCTTC.

The rearrangement joins TRBV21-1 to TRBJ1-5. TRBV21-1 is marked as a pseudogene. The CDR3 loop spans 11 amino acids. CDR3 sequence reads: CASDLSQPQHF. DNA for the CDR3: TGTGCCAGCGACCTGAGTCAGCCCCAGCATTTT.